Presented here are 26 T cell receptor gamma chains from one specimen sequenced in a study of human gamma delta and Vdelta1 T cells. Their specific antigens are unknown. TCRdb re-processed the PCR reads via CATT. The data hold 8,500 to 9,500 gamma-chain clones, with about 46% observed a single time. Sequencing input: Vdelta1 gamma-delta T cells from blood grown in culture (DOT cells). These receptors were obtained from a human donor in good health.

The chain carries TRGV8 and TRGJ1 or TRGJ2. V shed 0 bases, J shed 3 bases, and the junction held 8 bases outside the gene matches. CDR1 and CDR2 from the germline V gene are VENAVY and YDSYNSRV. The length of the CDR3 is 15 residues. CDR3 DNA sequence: TGTGCCACCTGGGATAGGCCCCGCGGTTATTATAAGAAACTCTTT. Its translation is CATWDRPRGYYKKLF.

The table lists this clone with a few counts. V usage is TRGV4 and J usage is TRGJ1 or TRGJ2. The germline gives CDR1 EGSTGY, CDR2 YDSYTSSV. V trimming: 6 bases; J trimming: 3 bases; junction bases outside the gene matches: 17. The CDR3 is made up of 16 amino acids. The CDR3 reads CATWCKSGQLYYKKLF. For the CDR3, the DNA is TGTGCCACCTGGTGTAAGTCGGGGCAACTTTATTATAAGAAACTCTTT.

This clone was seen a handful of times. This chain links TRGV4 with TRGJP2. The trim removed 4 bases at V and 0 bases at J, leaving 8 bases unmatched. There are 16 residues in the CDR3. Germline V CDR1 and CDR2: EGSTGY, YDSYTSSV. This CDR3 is CATWDASYSSDWIKTF. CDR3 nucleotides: TGTGCCACCTGGGACGCTTCGTATAGTAGTGATTGGATCAAGACGTTT.

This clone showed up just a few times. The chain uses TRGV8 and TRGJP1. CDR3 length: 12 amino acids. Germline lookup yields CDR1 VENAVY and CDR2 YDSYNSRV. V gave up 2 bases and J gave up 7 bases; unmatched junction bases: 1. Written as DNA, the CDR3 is TGTGCCACCTGGGATATTGGTTGGTTCAAGATATTT. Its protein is CATWDIGWFKIF.

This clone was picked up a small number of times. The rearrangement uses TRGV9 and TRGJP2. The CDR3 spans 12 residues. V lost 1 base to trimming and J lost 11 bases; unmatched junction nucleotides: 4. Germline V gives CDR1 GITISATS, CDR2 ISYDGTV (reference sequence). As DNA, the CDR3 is TGTGCCTTGTGGGAGGTTTACTGGATCAAGACGTTT. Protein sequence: CALWEVYWIKTF.

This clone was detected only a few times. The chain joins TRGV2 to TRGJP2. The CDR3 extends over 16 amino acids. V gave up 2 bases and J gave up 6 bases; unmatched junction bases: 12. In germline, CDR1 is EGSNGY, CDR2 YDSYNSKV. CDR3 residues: CATWDAPSSGDWIKTF. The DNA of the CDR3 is TGTGCCACCTGGGACGCCCCCTCGTCCGGTGATTGGATCAAGACGTTT.

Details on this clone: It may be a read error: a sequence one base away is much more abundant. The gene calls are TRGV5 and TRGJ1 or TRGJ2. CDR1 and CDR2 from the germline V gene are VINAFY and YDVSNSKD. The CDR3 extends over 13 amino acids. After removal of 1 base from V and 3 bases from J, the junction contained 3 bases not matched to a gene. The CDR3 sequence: CATWDRFYYKKLF. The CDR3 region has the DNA TGTGCCACCTGGGACAGATTTTATTATAAGAAACTCTTT.

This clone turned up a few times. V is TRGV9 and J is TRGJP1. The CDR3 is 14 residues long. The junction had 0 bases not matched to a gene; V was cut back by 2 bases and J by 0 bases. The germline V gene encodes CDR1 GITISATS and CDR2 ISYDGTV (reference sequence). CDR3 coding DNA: TGTGCCTTGTGGGAGGATACCACTGGTTGGTTCAAGATATTT. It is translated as CALWEDTTGWFKIF.

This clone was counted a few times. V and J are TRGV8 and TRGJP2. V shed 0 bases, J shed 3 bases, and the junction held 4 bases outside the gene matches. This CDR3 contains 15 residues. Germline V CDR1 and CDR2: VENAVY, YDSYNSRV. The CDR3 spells CATWDRDGSDWIKTF. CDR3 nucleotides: TGTGCCACCTGGGATAGGGATGGTAGTGATTGGATCAAGACGTTT.

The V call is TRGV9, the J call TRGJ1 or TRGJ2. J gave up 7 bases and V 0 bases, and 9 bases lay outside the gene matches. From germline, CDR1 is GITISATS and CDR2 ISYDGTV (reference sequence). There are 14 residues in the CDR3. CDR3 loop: CALWEVPQPYKKLF. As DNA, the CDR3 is TGTGCCTTGTGGGAGGTGCCTCAACCGTATAAGAAACTCTTT.

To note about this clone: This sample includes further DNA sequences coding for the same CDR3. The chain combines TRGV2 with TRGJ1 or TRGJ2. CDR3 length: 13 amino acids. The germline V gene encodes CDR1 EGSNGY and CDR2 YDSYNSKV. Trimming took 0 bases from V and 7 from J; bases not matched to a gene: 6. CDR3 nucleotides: TGTGCCACCTGGGACGGGCCAGGATATAAGAAACTCTTT. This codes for CATWDGPGYKKLF.

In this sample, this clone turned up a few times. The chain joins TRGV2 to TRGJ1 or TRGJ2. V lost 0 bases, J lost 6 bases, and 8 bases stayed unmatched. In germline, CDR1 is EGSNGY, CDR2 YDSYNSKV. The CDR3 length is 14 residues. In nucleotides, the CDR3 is TGTGCCACCTGGGACGGGCCAGGTAGTTATAAGAAACTCTTT. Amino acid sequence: CATWDGPGSYKKLF.

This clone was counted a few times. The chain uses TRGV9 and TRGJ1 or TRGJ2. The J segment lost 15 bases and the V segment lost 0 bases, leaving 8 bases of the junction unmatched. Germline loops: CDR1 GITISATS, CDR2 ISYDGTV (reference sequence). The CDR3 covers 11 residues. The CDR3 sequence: CALWEVSWRLF. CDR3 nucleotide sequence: TGTGCCTTGTGGGAGGTGTCGTGGAGACTCTTT.

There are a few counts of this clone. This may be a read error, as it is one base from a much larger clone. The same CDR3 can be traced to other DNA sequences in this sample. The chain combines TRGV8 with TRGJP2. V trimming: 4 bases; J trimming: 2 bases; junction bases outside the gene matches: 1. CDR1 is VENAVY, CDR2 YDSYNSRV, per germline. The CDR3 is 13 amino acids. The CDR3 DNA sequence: TGTGCCACCTGGGAAAGTAGTGATTGGATCAAGACGTTT. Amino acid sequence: CATWESSDWIKTF.

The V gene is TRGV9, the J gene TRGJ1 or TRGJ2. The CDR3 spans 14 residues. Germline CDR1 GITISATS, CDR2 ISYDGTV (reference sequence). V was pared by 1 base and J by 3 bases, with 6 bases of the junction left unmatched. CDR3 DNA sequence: TGTGCCTTGTGGGAGGTCCCTATTTATTATAAGAAACTCTTT. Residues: CALWEVPIYYKKLF.

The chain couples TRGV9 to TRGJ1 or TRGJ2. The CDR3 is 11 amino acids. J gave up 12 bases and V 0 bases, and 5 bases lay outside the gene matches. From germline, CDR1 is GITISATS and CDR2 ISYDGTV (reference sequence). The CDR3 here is CALWEVLRKLF. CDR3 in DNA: TGTGCCTTGTGGGAGGTGCTCAGGAAACTCTTT.

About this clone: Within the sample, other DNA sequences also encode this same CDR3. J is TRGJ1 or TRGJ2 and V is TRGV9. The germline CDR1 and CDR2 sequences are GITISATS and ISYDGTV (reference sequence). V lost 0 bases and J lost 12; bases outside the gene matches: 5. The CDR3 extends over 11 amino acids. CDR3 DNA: TGTGCCTTGTGGGAGGTGCAAGGGAAACTCTTT. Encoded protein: CALWEVQGKLF.

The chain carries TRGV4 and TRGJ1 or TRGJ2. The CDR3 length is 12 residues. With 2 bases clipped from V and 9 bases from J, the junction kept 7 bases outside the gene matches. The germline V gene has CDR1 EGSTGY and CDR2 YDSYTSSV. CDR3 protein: CATWDAAVKKLF. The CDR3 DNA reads TGTGCCACCTGGGATGCCGCAGTTAAGAAACTCTTT.

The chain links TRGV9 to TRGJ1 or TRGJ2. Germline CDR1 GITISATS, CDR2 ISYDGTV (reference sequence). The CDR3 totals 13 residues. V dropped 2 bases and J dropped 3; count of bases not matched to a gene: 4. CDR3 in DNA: TGTGCCTTGTGGGAGGCCATTTATTATAAGAAACTCTTT. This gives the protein CALWEAIYYKKLF.

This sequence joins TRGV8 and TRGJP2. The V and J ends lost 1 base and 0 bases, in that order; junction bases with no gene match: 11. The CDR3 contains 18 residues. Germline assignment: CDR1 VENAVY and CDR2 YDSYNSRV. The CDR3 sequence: CATWDSQKAYSSDWIKTF. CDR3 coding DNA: TGTGCCACCTGGGATAGCCAGAAGGCCTATAGTAGTGATTGGATCAAGACGTTT.

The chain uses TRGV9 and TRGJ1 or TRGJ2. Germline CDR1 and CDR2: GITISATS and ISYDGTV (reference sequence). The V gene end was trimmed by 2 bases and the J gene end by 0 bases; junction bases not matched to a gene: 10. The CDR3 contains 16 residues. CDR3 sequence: CALWEAISLNYYKKLF. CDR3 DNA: TGTGCCTTGTGGGAGGCGATATCCTTGAATTATTATAAGAAACTCTTT.

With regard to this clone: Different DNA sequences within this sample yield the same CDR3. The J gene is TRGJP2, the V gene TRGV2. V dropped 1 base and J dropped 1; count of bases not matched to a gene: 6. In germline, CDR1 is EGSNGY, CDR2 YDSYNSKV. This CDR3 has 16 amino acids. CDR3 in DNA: TGTGCCACCTGGGACGGTCCAGGTAGTAGTGATTGGATCAAGACGTTT. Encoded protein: CATWDGPGSSDWIKTF.

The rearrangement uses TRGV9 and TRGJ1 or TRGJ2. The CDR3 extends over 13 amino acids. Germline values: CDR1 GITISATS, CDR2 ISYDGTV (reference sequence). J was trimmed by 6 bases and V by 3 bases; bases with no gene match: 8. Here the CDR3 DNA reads TGTGCCTTGTGGGAGCCCCCTGGTTATAAGAAACTCTTT. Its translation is CALWEPPGYKKLF.

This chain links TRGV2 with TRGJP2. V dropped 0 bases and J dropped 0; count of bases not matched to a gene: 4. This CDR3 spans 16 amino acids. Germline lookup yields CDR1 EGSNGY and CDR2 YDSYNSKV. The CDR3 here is CATWDGRDSSDWIKTF. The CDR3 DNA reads TGTGCCACCTGGGACGGGCGAGATAGTAGTGATTGGATCAAGACGTTT.

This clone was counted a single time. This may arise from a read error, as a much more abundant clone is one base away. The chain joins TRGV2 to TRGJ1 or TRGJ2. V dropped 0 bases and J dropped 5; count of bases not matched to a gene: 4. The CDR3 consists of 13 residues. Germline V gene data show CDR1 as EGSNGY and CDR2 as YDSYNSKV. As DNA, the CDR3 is TGTGCCACCTGGGACGGGCTCAATTATAAGAAACTCTTT. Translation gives CATWDGLNYKKLF.

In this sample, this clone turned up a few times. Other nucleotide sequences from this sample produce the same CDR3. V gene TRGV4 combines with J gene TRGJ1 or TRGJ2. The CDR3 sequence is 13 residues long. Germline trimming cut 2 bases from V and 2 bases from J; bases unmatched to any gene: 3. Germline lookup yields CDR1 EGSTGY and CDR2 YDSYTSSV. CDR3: CATWDVYYYKKLF. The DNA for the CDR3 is TGTGCCACCTGGGATGTATATTATTATAAGAAACTCTTT.